This T cell receptor beta chain derives from a study of blood T cells in healthy people across ages. Regarding the study as a whole: Long-lived donors carried more naive CD4+ cells and greater diversity than aged donors. Possibly confounding the expanded clonotype changes was the fact that donor CMV status was unknown.

About this clonotype: Its antigen is currently unknown.

The authors ran a second PCR of about 7 to 11 cycles using a sample-barcoded 5' primer and a J-beta primer mix. Each of the samples gave a minimum of 3 million paired-end reads that contained CDR3. TCRdb re-called the 5' RACE reads with MiXCR, one entry per CDR3 protein. The sample has about 680,000 distinct CDR3 sequences, roughly 49% seen once. The CDR3 length is 15 residues. The junction had 9 bases not matched to a gene; V was cut back by 3 bases and J by 5 bases. The TCR originated in an older woman in good health. This rearrangement joins TRBV12-3 or TRBV12-4 to TRBJ2-5; 7 positions agree with TRBD1. Sequencing input: blood. The CDR3 nucleotides read TGTGCCAGCAGTTTTAACACAGGGGATCGCGAGACCCAGTACTTC. This encodes CASSFNTGDRETQYF.